This T cell receptor beta chain was found in a study of early stage breast cancer tumors. Study-wide background: Of some 17 invasive breast tumors, more than ten were hormone receptor-positive, HER2-negative. Study results and limitations: Tumors had approximately 2.5-fold higher T cell density than normal breast. In about 90% of the 16 patients, blood comparison separated tumor from normal breast.

Of note for this clone: Its target is unknown.

The CDR3 spans 19 residues. Repertoires were generated with immunoSEQ multiplex PCR, while TCRdb's copy carries only in-frame clones and drops some. The sample has 25,000 to 35,000 clones; approximately 84% are singletons. Specimen: blood. The gene calls are TRBV21-1 and TRBJ1-2. TRBV21-1 is annotated as a pseudogene. This receptor was obtained from a person aged 50-59 years with breast cancer. The CDR3 spells CASSNKIRLGGRHLHGYTF. The CDR3 DNA reads TGTGCCAGCAGCAATAAAATTCGTTTGGGGGGCAGGCATCTCCATGGCTACACCTTC.